Below, 27 T cell receptor beta chains from the same sample are listed, as sequenced in a study of shared clonotypes between healthy human individuals. The repertoire was sequenced with immunoSEQ multiplex PCR; TCRdb's copy has only in-frame clones and lacks some. Here the sample spans some 1 million clones, 65% to 80% being singletons. Input material: memory CD4+ T cells sorted from blood. The subset is: CD45RA-negative fraction. These receptor sequences come from a man between 18 and 35 years old in good health.

J is TRBJ1-6 and V is TRBV2; no clear D gene. Germline V gene lookup returns CDR1 SNHLY and CDR2 FYNNEI. V shed 8 bases and J shed 6 bases, with 11 bases lying between them. The CDR3 is made up of 13 amino acids. The CDR3 DNA is TGTGCCAGCGAGGGTGGTTTTAATTCACCCCTCCACTTT. As protein: CASEGGFNSPLHF.

Here the CDR3 reads CASRQGPGIYYEQYF. DNA for the CDR3: TGTGCCAGCAGACAGGGGCCGGGCATTTACTACGAGCAGTACTTC. V and J are TRBV19 and TRBJ2-7; 8 bases agree with TRBD1. Germline V CDR1 and CDR2: LNHDA, SQIVND (reference sequence). Trimming took 9 bases from V and 3 from J; bases not matched to a gene: 13. There are 15 residues in the CDR3.

The genes are TRBV7-9 and TRBJ2-5; 7 nucleotides match TRBD1. This CDR3 has 15 amino acids. Trimming at V came to 5 bases and at J to 5 bases, leaving 11 bases not matched to a gene. Germline V gives CDR1 SEHNR, CDR2 FQNEAQ (reference sequence). CDR3 bases: TGTGCCAGCAGCCCGACAGGGAGATGGCGGGAGACCCAGTACTTC. This codes for CASSPTGRWRETQYF.

The chain is built from TRBV7-2 and TRBJ2-1; no firm D call. The germline CDR1 and CDR2 sequences are SGHTA and FQGNSA. Trimming cost V 5 bases and J 9 bases, with 11 bases left between them. This CDR3 region has 12 residues. The CDR3 region is CASSPPGGEQFF. In DNA form, the CDR3 reads TGTGCCAGCAGCCCCCCCGGTGGTGAGCAGTTCTTC.

CDR3 amino acids: CASRRQQGSTEAFF. CDR3 nucleotide sequence: TGTGCCAGCAGACGACAACAGGGTAGCACTGAAGCTTTCTTT. This chain links TRBV6-1 with TRBJ1-1; D might be TRBD1 (6 bases). V gave up 6 bases and J gave up 4 bases, with 15 bases separating them. Per the germline V gene, CDR1 is MNHNS and CDR2 is SASEGT. CDR3 size: 14 residues.

This clone was seen a handful of times. The rearrangement joins TRBV5-6 to TRBJ1-4, with 7 nucleotides matching TRBD1. The germline CDR1 and CDR2 sequences are SGHDT and YYEEEE. This CDR3 is 14 amino acids long. J was trimmed by 7 bases and V by 4 bases; bases with no gene match: 7. The chain's CDR3 is CASSLRGLGEKLFF. The CDR3 DNA reads TGTGCCAGCAGCCTAAGGGGGCTAGGTGAAAAACTGTTTTTT. Using reference TRBV5-6 and TRBJ1-4 for the parts outside the CDR3, the full variable domain is DAGVTQSPTHLIKTRGQQVTLRCSPKSGHDTVSWYQQALGQGPQFIFQYYEEEERQRGNFPDRFSGHQFPNYSSELNVNALLLGDSALYLCASSLRGLGEKLFFGSGTQLSVL.

The gene calls are TRBV19 and TRBJ1-2; tentative D call: TRBD1 (5 bases). CDR1 is LNHDA and CDR2 is SQIVND in the germline V gene (reference sequence). The V and J ends lost 2 bases and 8 bases respectively, with 9 bases between them. CDR3 size: 12 residues. The CDR3 reads CASSITREGYTF. The CDR3 DNA reads as TGTGCCAGTAGTATAACCAGGGAAGGCTACACCTTC.

This clone was recorded a few times. The J gene is TRBJ2-2, the V gene TRBV12-5; TRBD2 matches at 7 bases. The germline V gene has CDR1 LGHNT and CDR2 FRNRAP. V lost 5 bases, J lost 2 bases, and 11 bases stayed unmatched. This CDR3 has 17 residues. The CDR3 DNA is TGTGCTAGTGGTCCTTCGGCGGGAGAGTATAACACCGGGGAGCTGTTTTTT. This codes for CASGPSAGEYNTGELFF.

The chain carries TRBV6-9 and TRBJ2-7; 9 bases align to TRBD2. Losses at the gene ends were 5 bases for V and 3 bases for J; bases not matched to a gene: 14. This CDR3 has 17 amino acids. CDR1 MNHGY and CDR2 SVAAGI come from the germline V gene. The CDR3 protein is CASSLGLAHAPYYEQYF. The CDR3 region has the DNA TGTGCCAGCAGTCTCGGACTAGCGCACGCTCCTTACTACGAGCAGTACTTC.

DNA of the CDR3: TGTGCCAGCAGCCTGTATGGGACTAGCGGCACAATAGGCGGGGAGCTGTTTTTT. It specifies CASSLYGTSGTIGGELFF. The chain employs TRBV5-4 and TRBJ2-2, with 11 bases that match TRBD2. Germline V gives CDR1 SGHNT, CDR2 YYREEE (reference sequence). J gave up 7 bases and V 4 bases, and 15 bases lay outside the gene matches. The CDR3 length is 18 residues. Filled out from reference TRBV5-4 and TRBJ2-2, the complete variable domain reads ETGVTQSPTHLIKTRGQQVTLRCSSQSGHNTVSWYQQALGQGPQFIFQYYREEENGRGNFPPRFSGLQFPNYSSELNVNALELDDSALYLCASSLYGTSGTIGGELFFGEGSRLTVL.

The J gene is TRBJ1-6, the V gene TRBV7-3; 7 bases map to TRBD1. The trim removed 3 bases at V and 7 bases at J, leaving 6 bases unmatched. Germline V CDR1 and CDR2: SGHTA, FQGTGA. CDR3 size: 15 residues. DNA of the CDR3: TGTGCCAGCAGCTTCCTCGGCAGGGGGAATTCACCCCTCCACTTT. It specifies CASSFLGRGNSPLHF.

J is TRBJ2-6 and V is TRBV7-9; no reliable D call. Deletions cut 0 bases from V and 0 bases from J, with 9 bases between. Germline V CDR1 and CDR2: SEHNR, FQNEAQ (reference sequence). The CDR3 consists of 17 residues. The CDR3 DNA sequence: TGTGCCAGCAGCTTAGCGCGGCTCTTCTCTGGGGCCAACGTCCTGACTTTC. It translates to CASSLARLFSGANVLTF.

This chain connects TRBV11-2 to TRBJ2-4; 12 positions agree with TRBD2. The CDR3 loop spans 17 amino acids. The J segment lost 0 bases and the V segment lost 8 bases, leaving 8 bases of the junction unmatched. Germline V lookup: CDR1 SGHAT, CDR2 FQNNGV. CDR3 sequence reads: CASPSRLAGVAKNIQYF. For the CDR3, the DNA is TGTGCCAGCCCTTCTCGACTAGCGGGGGTAGCCAAAAACATTCAGTACTTC. Using reference TRBV11-2 and TRBJ2-4 for the parts outside the CDR3, the full variable domain is EAGVAQSPRYKIIEKRQSVAFWCNPISGHATLYWYQQILGQGPKLLIQFQNNGVVDDSQLPKDRFSAERLKGVDSTLKIQPAKLEDSAVYLCASPSRLAGVAKNIQYFGAGTRLSVL.

Written as DNA, the CDR3 is TGTGCCAGCAGCTCCAGCGGAGTGAACACCGGGGAGCTGTTTTTT. It encodes CASSSSGVNTGELFF. The chain carries TRBV7-6 and TRBJ2-2, with D perhaps matching TRBD2 (5 bases). The CDR3 is 15 residues long. V dropped 4 bases and J dropped 1 base, with 10 bases sitting between them. Germline CDR1 and CDR2: SGHVS and FNYEAQ.

This clone was picked up one time. The chain employs TRBV5-1 and TRBJ2-3; 8 bases are shared with TRBD2. Unmatched junction bases numbered 11, after V lost 5 bases and J lost 0 bases. The CDR3 sequence is 17 residues long. Looked up from germline, CDR1 is SGHRS and CDR2 is YFSETQ. The CDR3 is CASRVLAGSPSTDTQYF. In DNA, the CDR3 is TGCGCCAGCAGGGTGCTAGCGGGCTCTCCTAGCACAGATACGCAGTATTTT.

The rearrangement uses TRBV30 and TRBJ2-7; the D call may be TRBD1 or TRBD2 (5 bases each). The germline V gene encodes CDR1 GTSNPN and CDR2 SVGIG (reference sequence). The CDR3 contains 15 residues. Trimming removed 3 bases at V and 0 bases at J, with 15 bases between. The DNA for the CDR3 is TGTGCCTGGAGGGCCGGGACGAAAAGCTCCTACGAGCAGTACTTC. Protein sequence: CAWRAGTKSSYEQYF.

The V and J genes are TRBV6-5 and TRBJ1-5; unclear D gene. Germline values: CDR1 MNHEY, CDR2 SVGAGI. V lost 0 bases, J lost 9 bases, and 15 bases lay in between. The CDR3 sequence is 15 residues long. CDR3 in amino acids: CASSYSAGPLAPQHF. The CDR3 DNA sequence: TGTGCCAGCAGTTACTCTGCCGGCCCGCTGGCGCCCCAGCATTTT.

Comments on this clone: Other DNA sequences in this sample translate to the same CDR3. V and J are TRBV10-3 and TRBJ2-5; D remains ambiguous. Trimming shortened V by 2 bases and J by 5 bases, and 3 bases separated the two germline ends. Looked up from germline, CDR1 is ENHRY and CDR2 is SYGVKD. The CDR3 sequence is 11 residues long. CDR3 coding DNA: TGTGCCATCAGTGAGCTGGAGACCCAGTACTTC. It specifies CAISELETQYF.

The CDR3 protein is CASTLGQGGVLTF. As DNA, the CDR3 is TGTGCCAGCACCCTCGGACAGGGCGGAGTCCTGACTTTC. This chain uses TRBV7-9 with TRBJ2-6; 8 nucleotides match TRBD1. The junction had 9 bases not matched to a gene; V was cut back by 7 bases and J by 13 bases. Germline V gene lookup returns CDR1 SEHNR and CDR2 FQNEAQ (reference sequence). The CDR3 covers 13 residues. Full variable domain (rest looked up from reference TRBV7-9 and TRBJ2-6): DTGVSQNPRHKITKRGQNVTFRCDPISEHNRLYWYRQTLGQGPEFLTYFQNEAQLEKSRLLSDRFSAERPKGSFSTLEIQRTEQGDSAMYLCASTLGQGGVLTFGAGSRLTVL.

This chain joins TRBV5-1 and TRBJ2-3; D not certain. The CDR3 is 16 amino acids. Germline loops: CDR1 SGHRS, CDR2 YFSETQ. Between the trimmed V and J ends, which lost 3 bases and 1 base, there was a span of 15 bases. CDR3 loop: CASSYLASGGTDTQYF. In DNA, the CDR3 is TGCGCCAGCAGCTACCTCGCCAGTGGAGGCACAGATACGCAGTATTTT.

The chain employs TRBV5-6 and TRBJ1-1; 7 bases are shared with TRBD1. CDR1 is SGHDT, CDR2 YYEEEE, per germline. The V segment lost 4 bases and the J segment 1 base; nucleotides outside the gene matches: 7. The CDR3 runs 15 residues. This CDR3 is CASSPGYRGNTEAFF. CDR3 coding DNA: TGTGCCAGCAGCCCGGGGTACAGGGGGAACACTGAAGCTTTCTTT.

The CDR3: CASKRGGIEKLFF. The CDR3 DNA reads TGTGCCAGCAAGAGGGGCGGCATAGAAAAACTGTTTTTT. The V call is TRBV28, the J call TRBJ1-4, with D perhaps TRBD1 (5 bases). The CDR3 is made up of 13 amino acids. Germline assignment: CDR1 MDHEN and CDR2 SYDVKM. With 7 bases removed from V and 8 bases from J, the gap between germline ends came to 14 bases.

The V gene is TRBV28, the J gene TRBJ2-7; D is undetermined. The CDR3 is 12 amino acids. Germline V lookup: CDR1 MDHEN, CDR2 SYDVKM. Trimming took off 7 bases at V and 4 bases at J, with 11 bases between the two ends. In DNA form, the CDR3 reads TGTGCCAGCACCAACTCTTCTTACGAGCAGTACTTC. Protein sequence: CASTNSSYEQYF.

V gene TRBV30 combines with J gene TRBJ2-3, with 7 bases lining up with TRBD2. CDR1 GTSNPN and CDR2 SVGIG come from the germline V gene (reference sequence). Losses at the gene ends were 4 bases for V and 5 bases for J; bases not matched to a gene: 6. The CDR3 covers 13 residues. The CDR3 region is CAWTGLVEDTQYF. CDR3 DNA: TGTGCCTGGACCGGACTAGTCGAAGATACGCAGTATTTT.

V is TRBV29-1 and J is TRBJ2-1; 7 nucleotides line up with TRBD1. The CDR3 consists of 14 residues. Trimming at V came to 3 bases and at J to 3 bases, leaving 5 bases not matched to a gene. Germline V gives CDR1 SQVTM, CDR2 ANQGSEA. CDR3 sequence reads: CSVDGPGGYNEQFF. The CDR3 DNA reads as TGCAGCGTTGATGGGCCAGGGGGCTACAATGAGCAGTTCTTC.

With respect to this clone: Relative to the germline gene, one junction end is altered; a read error may explain this. V gene TRBV5-1 combines with J gene TRBJ2-5, with 8 bases fitting TRBD1. The CDR3 runs to 16 residues. Looked up from germline, CDR1 is SGHRS and CDR2 is YFSETQ. DNA for the CDR3: TGCGCCAGCAGCTTGGGAGACCGGACAGGGCAAGGGACCCAGTACTTC. It translates to CASSLGDRTGQGTQYF.

This clone has ten or more counts. The same CDR3 can be traced to other DNA sequences in this sample. This chain links TRBV30 with TRBJ1-1; a possible D gene is TRBD1 (5 bases). The V end lost 0 bases, the J end lost 11 bases, and 10 bases lay between the germline ends. CDR1 and CDR2 (germline): GTSNPN, SVGIG (reference sequence). This CDR3 has 11 residues. CDR3 DNA: TGTGCCTGGAGTGTGGGGGTGGGGGCTTTCTTT. This translates into CAWSVGVGAFF.